This T cell receptor beta chain came from a study of shared clonotypes between healthy human individuals. At the level of the study: Each donor's CD8 memory used one plate, CD8 naive two, each CD4 subset three.

This CDR3 has 14 residues. The ends were cut back, 4 bases at V and 3 bases at J, with 13 bases in the middle. The V gene's germline CDR1 is SNHLY and CDR2 FYNNEI. Splitting of each subset's genomic DNA was done evenly across several immunoSEQ plates. Clones were read by immunoSEQ multiplex PCR, and TCRdb kept only the in-frame ones, dropping some. The data show some 2.1 million clones, over 85% seen once. Naive CD8 isolation took CD45RO-negative cells positively selected for CCR7 and excluded terminally differentiated effector memory CD45RA+ cells. A word on this clone: The identical CDR3 is also encoded by other nucleotide sequences in the sample.

The sample was naive CD8+ T cells from PBMCs. The gene calls are TRBV2 and TRBJ2-7; no clear D. The sequence was obtained from a man aged 18 to 30 in good health. Some clones in this sample may be carry-over from other donors' samples. CDR3 nucleotide sequence: TGTGCCAGCAGTGTTCCTGGCAGAAGCTACGAGCAGTACTTC. Its translation: CASSVPGRSYEQYF.